Below are 15 T cell receptor beta chains sequenced from a single sample in a study of blood T cell repertoires in COVID-19. This table comes from immunoSEQ multiplex PCR, and its TCRdb copy is limited to in-frame clones, with some not included. Here the sample spans 150,000 to 200,000 clones, about 88% being singletons. The sequencing input was peripheral blood. Receptor source: a woman of 80 years or more in a cohort sampled during active or convalescent COVID-19.

The V gene is TRBV5-1, the J gene TRBJ2-1, with 9 bases matching TRBD2. Germline trimming cut 4 bases from V and 0 bases from J; bases unmatched to any gene: 5. The CDR3 has 16 residues. From germline, CDR1 is SGHRS and CDR2 YFSETQ. CDR3 in amino acids: CASSTDSGSSYNEQFF. CDR3 DNA: TGCGCCAGCAGCACCGATAGCGGGAGCTCCTACAATGAGCAGTTCTTC.

The sample holds a few counts of this clone. The chain uses TRBV3-1 (or the pseudogene TRBV3-2) and TRBJ1-5, with TRBD1 as a possible D gene (5 bases). V lost 5 bases, J lost 7 bases, and 12 bases lay in between. The germline V gene has CDR1 LGHDT and CDR2 YNNKEL (reference sequence). The CDR3 extends over 13 amino acids. The CDR3 coding sequence is TGTGCCAGCAGCACTCGGGGGAACCAGCCCCAGCATTTT. It encodes CASSTRGNQPQHF.

The CDR3 DNA reads TGTGCCAGCAGTTCGAGCCTTGCAGGAGATACGCAGTATTTT. Translation gives CASSSSLAGDTQYF. This sequence joins TRBV11-3 and TRBJ2-3; D is unclear. This CDR3 is built from 14 residues. Germline V gene lookup returns CDR1 SGHNT and CDR2 YENEEA. The V end lost 6 bases, the J end lost 5 bases, and 15 bases lay between the germline ends.

The gene calls are TRBV14 and TRBJ1-2; TRBD1 is a possible D gene (5 bases). The V and J ends lost 0 bases and 4 bases respectively, with 18 bases between them. The CDR3 runs 17 residues. Looked up from germline, CDR1 is SGHDN and CDR2 is FVKESK. The CDR3 coding sequence is TGTGCCAGCAGCCAAGATCGCGCGGGGGAGCAGAGCTATGGCTACACCTTC. This codes for CASSQDRAGEQSYGYTF.

A note on this clone: An end of the junction differs from the germline gene, which may be a read error. The chain joins TRBV7-7 to TRBJ2-1, with 12 bases lining up with TRBD2. CDR3 length: 14 residues. Germline CDR1 and CDR2: SSHAT and FNYEAQ (reference sequence). CDR3 coding DNA: TGTGCTAGCAGCCCCGGACTAGCGGGGTATGAGCAGTTCTTC. Translated, it gives CASSPGLAGYEQFF.

The rearrangement links TRBV27 to TRBJ2-1, with a possible D match to TRBD2 (6 bases). The germline V and J ends were trimmed by 10 bases and 4 bases, with 20 bases remaining between them. Germline V gene lookup returns CDR1 MNHEY and CDR2 SMNVEV (reference sequence). This CDR3 contains 15 residues. CDR3 sequence reads: CATLRPGLAYNEQFF. The CDR3 nucleotides read TGTGCCACCCTTCGTCCGGGACTGGCTTACAATGAGCAGTTCTTC.

This clone came up a few times. This chain links TRBV6-5 with TRBJ1-5; a possible D gene is TRBD1 (6 bases). Deletions cut 8 bases from V and 2 bases from J, with 13 bases between. The CDR3 is 14 residues long. Germline V gene sequence: CDR1 MNHEY, CDR2 SVGAGI. CDR3 protein: CASRTAQGNQPQHF. CDR3 in DNA: TGTGCCAGCCGGACAGCCCAGGGCAATCAGCCCCAGCATTTT.

This clone was observed a handful of times. V is TRBV7-2 and J is TRBJ1-5; TRBD1 is a possible D gene (5 bases). The germline V gene has CDR1 SGHTA and CDR2 FQGNSA. Deletions cut 2 bases from V and 13 bases from J, with 21 bases between. The CDR3 covers 15 residues. The CDR3 DNA reads as TGTGCCAGCAGCTTACGCACAGGCCCCCGGATGAATCAGCATTTT. Translated: CASSLRTGPRMNQHF.

The genes are TRBV11-3 and TRBJ2-2; the match to TRBD1 covers 7 bases. CDR1 and CDR2 from the germline V gene are SGHNT and YENEEA. V shed 2 bases and J 1 base; nucleotides not matched to a gene: 4. The CDR3 consists of 16 residues. In DNA, the CDR3 is TGTGCCAGCAGCTTAAGGGGACAGATGAACACCGGGGAGCTGTTTTTT. Translation: CASSLRGQMNTGELFF.

The rearrangement joins TRBV12-3 or TRBV12-4 to TRBJ2-1, with TRBD2 as a possible D gene (6 bases). Trimming took off 6 bases at V and 5 bases at J, with 11 bases between the two ends. This CDR3 has 13 amino acids. The CDR3 region is CASRASANNEQFF. Here the CDR3 DNA reads TGTGCCAGCAGAGCTAGCGCGAACAATGAGCAGTTCTTC.

The V and J genes are TRBV27 and TRBJ2-1; the D gene is possibly TRBD2 (6 bases). V was pared by 10 bases and J by 5 bases, with 18 bases between. The CDR3 covers 14 residues. Per the germline V gene, CDR1 is MNHEY and CDR2 is SMNVEV (reference sequence). CDR3 nucleotides: TGTGCCACCGTCGGTCCGGGGGTCCACAATGAGCAGTTCTTC. Translated: CATVGPGVHNEQFF.

The rearrangement links TRBV11-2 to TRBJ2-7; D is uncertain. The V end was cut by 4 bases, the J end by 3 bases, with 16 bases between. The CDR3 totals 15 residues. Germline CDR1 SGHAT, CDR2 FQNNGV. The CDR3 DNA follows: TGTGCCAGCAGCTATTATTCGGGTTTAGGCTACGAGCAGTACTTC. It codes for CASSYYSGLGYEQYF.

The chain employs TRBV9 and TRBJ1-5, with D possibly matching TRBD1 (6 bases). This CDR3 has 13 residues. Germline V gives CDR1 SGDLS, CDR2 YYNGEE. Trimming removed 4 bases at V and 2 bases at J, with 7 bases between. CDR3 DNA sequence: TGTGCCAGCAGCCCAGGGGGCAATCAGCCCCAGCATTTT. Amino acids: CASSPGGNQPQHF.

The J gene is TRBJ1-6, the V gene TRBV25-1; D call uncertain. Germline-derived CDR1 and CDR2 are MGHDK and SYGVNS. This CDR3 is 13 amino acids long. Trimming cost V 4 bases and J 8 bases, with 9 bases left between them. CDR3 loop: CASSVGGDSPLHF. DNA for the CDR3: TGTGCCAGCAGTGTGGGAGGAGATTCACCCCTCCACTTT.

CDR3 bases: TGTGCCAGTAATAGACAAAGACAGTCCTCTGGGGCCAACGTCCTGACTTTC. This encodes CASNRQRQSSGANVLTF. The rearrangement joins TRBV19 to TRBJ2-6; possibly TRBD1 for D (5 bases). The CDR3 extends over 17 amino acids. Germline V gene lookup returns CDR1 LNHDA and CDR2 SQIVND (reference sequence). With 7 bases removed from V and 0 bases from J, the gap between germline ends came to 16 bases.